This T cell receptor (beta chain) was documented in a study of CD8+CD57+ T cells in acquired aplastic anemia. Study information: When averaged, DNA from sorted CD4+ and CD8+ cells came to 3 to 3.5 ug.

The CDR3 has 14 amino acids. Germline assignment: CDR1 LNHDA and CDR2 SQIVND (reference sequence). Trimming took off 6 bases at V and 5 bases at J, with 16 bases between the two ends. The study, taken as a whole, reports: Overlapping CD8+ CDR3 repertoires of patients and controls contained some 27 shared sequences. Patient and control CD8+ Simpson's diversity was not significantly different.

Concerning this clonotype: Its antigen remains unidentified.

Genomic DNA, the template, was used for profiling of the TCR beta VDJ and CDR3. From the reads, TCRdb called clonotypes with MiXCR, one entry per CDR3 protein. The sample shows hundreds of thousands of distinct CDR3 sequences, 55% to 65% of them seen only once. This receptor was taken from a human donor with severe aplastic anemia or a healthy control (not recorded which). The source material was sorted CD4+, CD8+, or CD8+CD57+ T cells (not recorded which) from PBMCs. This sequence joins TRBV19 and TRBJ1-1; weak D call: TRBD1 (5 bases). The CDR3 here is CASRTLTDGTEAFF. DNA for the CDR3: TGTGCCAGTAGGACCCTGACAGATGGAACTGAAGCTTTCTTT.